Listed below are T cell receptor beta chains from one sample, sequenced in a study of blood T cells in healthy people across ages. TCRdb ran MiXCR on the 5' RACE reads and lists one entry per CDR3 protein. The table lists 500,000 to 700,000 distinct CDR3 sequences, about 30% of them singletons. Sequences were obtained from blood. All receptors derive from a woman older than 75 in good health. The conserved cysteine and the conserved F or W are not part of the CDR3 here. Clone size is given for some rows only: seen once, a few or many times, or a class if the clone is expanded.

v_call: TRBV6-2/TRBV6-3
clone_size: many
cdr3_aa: ASSLKGNNEQF

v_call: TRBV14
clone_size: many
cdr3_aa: ASSQSTGMGGYT

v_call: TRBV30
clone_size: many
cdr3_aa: AWRAGASYEQY

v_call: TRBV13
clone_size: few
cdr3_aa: ASSLEGTGASSYEQY

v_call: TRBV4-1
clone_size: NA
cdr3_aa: ASSQVGTAAYEQY

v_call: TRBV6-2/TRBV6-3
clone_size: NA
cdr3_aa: ASSSVTGIGNTIY

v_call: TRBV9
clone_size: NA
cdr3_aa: ASSVAVGASTEAF

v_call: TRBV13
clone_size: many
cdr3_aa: ASRPTPLRGSLTSGANVLT

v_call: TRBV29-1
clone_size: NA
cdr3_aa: SVPGAGDPEAF

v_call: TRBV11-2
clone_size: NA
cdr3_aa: ASSLVGRDADTQY

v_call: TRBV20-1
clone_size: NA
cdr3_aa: SAARRGAVRTEAF

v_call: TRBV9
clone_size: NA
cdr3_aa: ASSAVEGTEAF

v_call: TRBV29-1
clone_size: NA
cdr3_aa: SVSGQYEQY

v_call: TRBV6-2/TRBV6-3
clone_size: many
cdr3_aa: ASQEGGRNEQF

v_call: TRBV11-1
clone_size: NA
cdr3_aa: ASSHSTDSGANVLT

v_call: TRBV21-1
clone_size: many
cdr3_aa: ASSKDAGVGGNYGYT

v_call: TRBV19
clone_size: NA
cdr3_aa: ASPEFGTDFCEQY

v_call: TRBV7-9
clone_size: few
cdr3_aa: ASSFGLGNEQF

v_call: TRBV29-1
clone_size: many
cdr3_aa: SVEGQASYEQY

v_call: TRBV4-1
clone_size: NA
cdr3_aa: ASSQHTSGSYEQY

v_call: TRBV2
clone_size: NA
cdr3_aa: ASRQGYCYT

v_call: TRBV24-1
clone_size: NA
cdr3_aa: ATSDLEQGAPDTQY

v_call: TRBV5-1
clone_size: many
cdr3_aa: ASSRQGAHEQY

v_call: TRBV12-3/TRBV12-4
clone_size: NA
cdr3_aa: AGSFRGAGTYEQY

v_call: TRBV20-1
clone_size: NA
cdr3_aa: SARDLRVEQY

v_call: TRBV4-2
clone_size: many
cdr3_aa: ASSQDGGSNEKLF

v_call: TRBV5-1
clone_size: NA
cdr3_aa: ASSFQTGGCGYT

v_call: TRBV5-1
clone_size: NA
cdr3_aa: ASSFGAGNTIY

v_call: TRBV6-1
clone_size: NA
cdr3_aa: ASSLRGTGANVRT

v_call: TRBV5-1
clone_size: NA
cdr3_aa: ASRGDRSYNEQF

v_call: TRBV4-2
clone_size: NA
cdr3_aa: ASSQDGPANTEAF

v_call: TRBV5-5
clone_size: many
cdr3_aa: ASTTAGGTEAF

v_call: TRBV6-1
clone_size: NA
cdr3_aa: ASSEYPGTQY

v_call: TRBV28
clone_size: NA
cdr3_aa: ASSHSGTGENQPQH

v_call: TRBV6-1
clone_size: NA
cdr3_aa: ASSVSTGGLGGTQF

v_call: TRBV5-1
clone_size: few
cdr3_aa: ASSAGTGVPEQY

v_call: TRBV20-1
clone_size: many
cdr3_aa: SASDLGEQY

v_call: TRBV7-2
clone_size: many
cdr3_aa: ASSLVGGQGSNQPQH

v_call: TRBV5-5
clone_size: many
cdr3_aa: ASSFAHRQGLHEQY

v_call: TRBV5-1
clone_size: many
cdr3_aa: ASKEGANTEAF

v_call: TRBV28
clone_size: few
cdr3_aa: ASSAGTGRGYT